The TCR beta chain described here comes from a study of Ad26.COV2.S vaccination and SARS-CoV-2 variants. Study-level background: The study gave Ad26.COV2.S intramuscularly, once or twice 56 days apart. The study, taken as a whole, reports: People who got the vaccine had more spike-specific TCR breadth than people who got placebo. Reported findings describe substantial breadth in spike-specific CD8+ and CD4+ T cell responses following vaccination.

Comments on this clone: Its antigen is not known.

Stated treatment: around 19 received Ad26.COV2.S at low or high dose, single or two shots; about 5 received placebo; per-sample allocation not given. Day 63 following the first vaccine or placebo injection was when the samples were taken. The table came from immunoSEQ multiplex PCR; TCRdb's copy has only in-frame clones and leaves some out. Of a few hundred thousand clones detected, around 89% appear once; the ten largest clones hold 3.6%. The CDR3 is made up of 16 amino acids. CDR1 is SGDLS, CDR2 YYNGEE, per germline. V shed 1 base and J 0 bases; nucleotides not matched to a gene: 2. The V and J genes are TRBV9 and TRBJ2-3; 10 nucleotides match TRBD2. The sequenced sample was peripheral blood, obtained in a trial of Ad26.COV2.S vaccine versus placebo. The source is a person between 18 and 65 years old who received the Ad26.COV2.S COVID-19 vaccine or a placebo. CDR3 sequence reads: CASSVRLAGSTDTQYF. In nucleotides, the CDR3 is TGTGCCAGCAGCGTACGACTAGCGGGTAGCACAGATACGCAGTATTTT.